This TCR beta chain is drawn from a study of T cell responses to AZD1222 COVID-19 vaccine. General study results and limits: Dominant at 160-218 and 743-854, vaccine-associated CD4 TCRs also spanned spike. There were mostly white British donors and more females than males, and clonal diversity was possibly underestimated.

The V end lost 8 bases, the J end lost 2 bases, and 25 bases lay between the germline ends. Germline CDR1 SGHDN, CDR2 FVKESK. The CDR3 has 18 amino acids. Worth noting for this clone: Its antigen is currently unknown.

The assay was immunoSEQ multiplex PCR, and TCRdb's table has in-frame clones only and misses some. The sample includes around 140,000 clones, roughly 92% of them seen just once. The rearrangement joins TRBV14 to TRBJ1-5, with D possibly matching TRBD1 (6 bases). This TCR was sampled from an adult in good health. Sequencing was performed on peripheral blood, taken on day 0 of AZD1222 vaccination. The chain's CDR3 is CASLRYNRVCYRNQPQHF. The DNA of the CDR3 is TGTGCCAGCCTTAGATATAACAGGGTTTGTTATCGCAATCAGCCCCAGCATTTT.